This is a list of T cell receptor beta chains from one sample in a study of identical twins. One entry per CDR3 protein results from TCRdb running MiXCR on the 5' RACE reads. The data hold about 150,000 distinct CDR3 sequences, with 3% to 4.5% observed a single time. Sequenced material: memory T cells sorted from blood. These receptor sequences come from a young man in good health. Each CDR3 is given with its conserved first and last residue. The D gene is left open where the match is weak. Clone size appears in some rows only: once, few, many, or a class for an expanded clone.

V gene	clone size	J gene	D gene	CDR3 DNA	CDR3 protein
TRBV20-1	many	TRBJ1-5	NA	TGCAGTGCTATCGTTCCAGGTCGGTCGAGCAATCAGCCCCAGCATTTT	CSAIVPGRSSNQPQHF
TRBV11-2	many	TRBJ2-3	NA	TGTGCCAGCAGCGCCCATAGCACAGATACGCAGTATTTT	CASSAHSTDTQYF
TRBV29-1	NA	TRBJ2-1	NA	TGCAGCGTCATTTTAGCGGGGACAGGAGATGAGCAGTTCTTC	CSVILAGTGDEQFF
TRBV7-2	many	TRBJ1-6	TRBD1	TGTGCCAGCAGCTTAGCCCCGGGACAGAGCTCCTATAATTCACCCCTCCACTTT	CASSLAPGQSSYNSPLHF
TRBV7-3	many	TRBJ2-2	NA	TGTGCCAGCAGCCTCGACACCGGGGAGCTGTTTTTT	CASSLDTGELFF
TRBV7-9	many	TRBJ2-7	NA	TGTGCCAGCAGAGCAGCAGGGTTAACCTACGAGCAGTACTTC	CASRAAGLTYEQYF
TRBV11-2	few	TRBJ2-3	NA	TGTGCCAGCGGGGACACGGGGTACACAGATACGCAGTATTTT	CASGDTGYTDTQYF
TRBV24-1	many	TRBJ2-1	TRBD1	TGTGCCACCAGTGATTTCCCCGGACAGGGGGCGATTTCCTACAATGAGCAGTTCTTC	CATSDFPGQGAISYNEQFF
TRBV20-1	many	TRBJ2-7	TRBD2	TGCAGTGCTAGAGGGACTAGCGGGAGGAGCTCCTACGAGCAGTACTTC	CSARGTSGRSSYEQYF
TRBV11-3	NA	TRBJ2-1	TRBD1	TGTGCCACGGAAAGGGGACAGTGGGGGCCGGATGAGCAGTTCTTC	CATERGQWGPDEQFF
TRBV5-1	many	TRBJ1-6	TRBD1	TGCGCCAGCTCCCCAGGGGGGGCGAATTCACCCCTCCACTTT	CASSPGGANSPLHF
TRBV5-1	many	TRBJ2-6	NA	TGCGCCAGCAGCCCCGGGACGGCAGCATCTGGGGCCAACGTCCTGACTTTC	CASSPGTAASGANVLTF
TRBV6-5	NA	TRBJ1-5	TRBD1	TGTGCCAGCAGTTACCGGACAGGGAAGGGGGGGCCCCAGCATTTT	CASSYRTGKGGPQHF
TRBV28	many	TRBJ2-5	NA	TGTGCCAGCAGTTTATTCCAGAACCAAGAGACCCAGTACTTC	CASSLFQNQETQYF
TRBV5-1	many	TRBJ2-1	NA	TGCGCCAGCAGCTTGGCGATCAAACCCCCTAACGATGAGCAGTTCTTC	CASSLAIKPPNDEQFF
TRBV7-2	many	TRBJ2-3	NA	TGTGCCAGCAGCTTAAGCCTCTTTGGGTCAGATACGCAGTATTTT	CASSLSLFGSDTQYF